One and the same sample provided the 4 T cell receptor beta chains below, sequenced in a study of OX40 agonist ivuxolimab in advanced cancers. The data were produced by immunoSEQ multiplex PCR, yet TCRdb's version contains in-frame clones alone and is incomplete. The sample records 65,000 to 85,000 clones, approximately 88% being singletons. The sequencing here drew on CD4+ or CD8+ T cells sorted from blood, taken in a trial of the OX40 agonist ivuxolimab. All receptors derive from an adult with an advanced solid tumor such as melanoma, head and neck, liver or kidney cancer.

The V gene is TRBV28, the J gene TRBJ1-2, with TRBD1 matching over 9 bases. Unmatched junction bases numbered 5, after V lost 5 bases and J lost 7 bases. The CDR3 has 13 amino acids. CDR1 is MDHEN, CDR2 SYDVKM, per germline. CDR3 sequence reads: CASSLQGALGYTF. CDR3 DNA sequence: TGTGCCAGCAGTCTACAGGGGGCGCTTGGCTACACCTTC.

This chain links TRBV6-4 with TRBJ2-3; possibly TRBD2 for D (7 bases). CDR1 is MRHNA and CDR2 is SNTAGT in the germline V gene. Trimming pared 8 bases from V and 3 bases from J, leaving 21 bases between. This CDR3 is built from 16 residues. Written as DNA, the CDR3 is TGTGCCAGCCGAAAGATCGGAGGGGGGGGGACAGATACGCAGTATTTT. It is translated as CASRKIGGGGTDTQYF.

In this sample, this clone turned up a few times. The chain combines TRBV2 with TRBJ1-5; D may be TRBD1 (5 bases). Trimming stripped 7 bases from V and 3 bases from J, with 13 bases between. The CDR3 is 14 amino acids. Per the germline V gene, CDR1 is SNHLY and CDR2 is FYNNEI. The CDR3 nucleotides are TGTGCCAGCAAGGGGCAGATTACCAATCAGCCCCAGCATTTT. This gives the protein CASKGQITNQPQHF.

This chain connects TRBV28 to TRBJ1-2; perhaps TRBD1 as D (5 bases). CDR3 length: 14 amino acids. V lost 7 bases to trimming and J lost 0 bases, with 12 bases between them. Germline V gene data show CDR1 as MDHEN and CDR2 as SYDVKM. CDR3 DNA: TGTGCCAGCAACGGGGACGTAGCTAACTATGGCTACACCTTC. Residues: CASNGDVANYGYTF.